This paragraph covers one TCR beta chain sequence. The antigen remains undetermined. The sample is drawn from a study of OX40 agonist ivuxolimab in advanced cancers. Regarding the study as a whole: The study observed clonal expansion of CD4+ and CD8+ blood T cells by week 6 at 0.1 to 3.0 mg/kg.

The germline V gene has CDR1 MGHRA and CDR2 YSYEKL. Trimming cost V 3 bases and J 2 bases; bases outside gene matches: 12. The CDR3 has 17 amino acids. Profiling relied on immunoSEQ multiplex PCR, and the TCRdb table lists in-frame clones only, not all of them. The table lists approximately 26,000 clones, about 90% of them singletons. The sample consisted of CD4+ or CD8+ T cells sorted from blood, taken in a trial of the OX40 agonist ivuxolimab. The chain has TRBV4-1 and TRBJ2-7; 8 nucleotides agree with TRBD2. The receptor was derived from an adult with an advanced solid tumor such as melanoma, head and neck, liver or kidney cancer. The DNA for the CDR3 is TGCGCCAGCAGCCATGAGACTTTAGCGGGAACGGCCTACGAGCAGTACTTC. Translating gives CASSHETLAGTAYEQYF.